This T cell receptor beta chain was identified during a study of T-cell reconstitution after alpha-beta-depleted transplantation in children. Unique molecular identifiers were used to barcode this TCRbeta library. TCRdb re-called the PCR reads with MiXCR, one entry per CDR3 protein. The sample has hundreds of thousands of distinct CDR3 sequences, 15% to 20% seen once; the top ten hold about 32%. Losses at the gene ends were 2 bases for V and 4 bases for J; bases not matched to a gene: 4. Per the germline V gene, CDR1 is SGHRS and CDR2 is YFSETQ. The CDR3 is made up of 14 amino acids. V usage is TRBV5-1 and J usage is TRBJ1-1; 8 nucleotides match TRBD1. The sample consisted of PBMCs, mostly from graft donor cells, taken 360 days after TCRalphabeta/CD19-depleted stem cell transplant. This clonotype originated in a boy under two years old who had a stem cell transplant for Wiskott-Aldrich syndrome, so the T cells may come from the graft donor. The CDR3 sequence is CASSLGTGATEAFF. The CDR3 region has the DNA TGCGCCAGCAGCTTAGGGACAGGAGCCACTGAAGCTTTCTTT.